These T cell receptor beta chains were read from a single sample in a study of cytomegalovirus exposure and HLA in healthy donors. Libraries were prepared by immunoSEQ multiplex PCR; TCRdb keeps only in-frame clonotypes and omits some of them. The sample holds fewer than 250,000 clones. The sample was PBMCs. These receptors all come from a young woman in good health and CMV-seropositive. The CDR3 runs from the conserved cysteine through the conserved F or W. A D gene is named only where the DNA matches it firmly.

d_call: TRBD1
j_call: TRBJ1-5
v_call: TRBV27
cdr3_aa: CASSPGQGLAPQSNQPQHF
cdr3_nt: TGTGCCAGCAGTCCAGGACAGGGACTAGCCCCCCAAAGCAATCAGCCCCAGCATTTT

d_call: TRBD1
j_call: TRBJ1-5
v_call: TRBV28
cdr3_aa: CASSFRGRVQPQHF
cdr3_nt: TGTGCCAGCAGCTTCAGGGGGCGTGTACAGCCCCAGCATTTT

d_call: -
j_call: TRBJ2-7
v_call: TRBV19
cdr3_aa: CASRGDTYEQYF
cdr3_nt: TGTGCCAGTAGGGGGGACACCTACGAGCAGTACTTC

d_call: -
j_call: TRBJ1-5
v_call: TRBV15
cdr3_aa: CATSRGGGGNQPQHF
cdr3_nt: TGTGCCACCAGCAGAGGGGGAGGGGGGAATCAGCCCCAGCATTTT

d_call: -
j_call: TRBJ2-7
v_call: TRBV19
cdr3_aa: CASSRDSTYEQYF
cdr3_nt: TGTGCCAGTAGTCGGGACTCAACTTACGAGCAGTACTTC

d_call: -
j_call: TRBJ1-5
v_call: TRBV7-2
cdr3_aa: CASSRGGWAQHF
cdr3_nt: TGTGCCAGCAGCCGTGGAGGGTGGGCCCAGCATTTT

d_call: -
j_call: TRBJ2-7
v_call: TRBV6-1
cdr3_aa: CASRGLLRSLEQYF
cdr3_nt: TGTGCCAGCAGGGGACTGCTCAGGAGTCTCGAGCAGTACTTC

d_call: TRBD1
j_call: TRBJ1-5
v_call: TRBV2
cdr3_aa: CASKGTGFRPQHF
cdr3_nt: TGTGCCAGCAAGGGGACAGGTTTTAGGCCCCAGCATTTT

d_call: TRBD1
j_call: TRBJ1-6
v_call: TRBV19
cdr3_aa: CASSIEDRALYSPLHF
cdr3_nt: TGTGCCAGTAGTATCGAAGACAGGGCACTGTATTCACCCCTCCACTTT

d_call: -
j_call: TRBJ1-2
v_call: TRBV5-1
cdr3_aa: CASSLNRVTNYGYTF
cdr3_nt: TGCGCCAGCAGCTTGAACAGGGTTACGAACTATGGCTACACCTTC

d_call: TRBD1
j_call: TRBJ2-3
v_call: TRBV9
cdr3_aa: CASSSEQGAAQYF
cdr3_nt: TGTGCCAGCAGCTCGGAACAGGGGGCGGCGCAGTATTTT

d_call: -
j_call: TRBJ2-5
v_call: TRBV30
cdr3_aa: CAWNHLYQETQYF
cdr3_nt: TGTGCCTGGAATCACTTGTACCAAGAGACCCAGTACTTC

d_call: TRBD1
j_call: TRBJ1-1
v_call: TRBV6-5
cdr3_aa: CASSNRGGGNTEAFF
cdr3_nt: TGTGCCAGCAGTAACAGGGGGGGCGGGAACACTGAAGCTTTCTTT

d_call: TRBD1
j_call: TRBJ1-1
v_call: TRBV6-5
cdr3_aa: CASSSGQGLGSTEAFF
cdr3_nt: TGTGCCAGCAGTTCTGGACAGGGCCTTGGTTCTACTGAAGCTTTCTTT

d_call: TRBD1
j_call: TRBJ2-7
v_call: TRBV6-5
cdr3_aa: CASSVSDRGYEQYF
cdr3_nt: TGTGCCAGCAGTGTCTCGGACAGGGGCTACGAGCAGTACTTC

d_call: -
j_call: TRBJ2-3
v_call: TRBV5-6
cdr3_aa: CASSFGIPTDTQYF
cdr3_nt: TGTGCCAGCAGCTTCGGTATCCCCACAGATACGCAGTATTTT

d_call: TRBD2
j_call: TRBJ2-1
v_call: TRBV6-6
cdr3_aa: CASSYSSSGKGEQFF
cdr3_nt: TGTGCCAGCAGTTACTCCTCTAGCGGGAAAGGTGAGCAGTTCTTC

d_call: -
j_call: TRBJ2-7
v_call: TRBV11-2
cdr3_aa: CASSLRLNYEQYF
cdr3_nt: TGTGCCAGCAGCTTAAGACTTAACTACGAGCAGTACTTC

d_call: TRBD1
j_call: TRBJ2-7
v_call: TRBV27
cdr3_aa: CASSPHWGRDRDMAGEQYF
cdr3_nt: TGTGCCAGCAGTCCACATTGGGGACGGGACAGGGACATGGCGGGCGAGCAGTACTTC

d_call: -
j_call: TRBJ1-5
v_call: TRBV7-6
cdr3_aa: CASSQQINQPQHF
cdr3_nt: TGTGCCAGCAGCCAACAGATCAATCAGCCCCAGCATTTT

d_call: TRBD2
j_call: TRBJ2-3
v_call: TRBV7-2
cdr3_aa: CASSLGLAGGHQGTDTQYF
cdr3_nt: TGTGCCAGCAGCCTCGGGCTAGCGGGAGGACACCAGGGCACAGATACGCAGTATTTT

d_call: -
j_call: TRBJ1-4
v_call: TRBV6-5
cdr3_aa: CASSVGAFNEKLFF
cdr3_nt: TGTGCCAGCAGTGTTGGGGCCTTTAATGAAAAACTGTTTTTT

d_call: -
j_call: TRBJ1-4
v_call: TRBV7-9
cdr3_aa: CASSLFQGRLFF
cdr3_nt: TGTGCCAGCAGCCTCTTTCAGGGTCGACTGTTTTTT

d_call: -
j_call: TRBJ2-7
v_call: TRBV10-1
cdr3_aa: CASSLGGSSYEQYF
cdr3_nt: TGCGCCAGCAGCCTAGGAGGGAGCTCCTACGAGCAGTACTTC

d_call: -
j_call: TRBJ2-7
v_call: TRBV7-9
cdr3_aa: CASSLRGQGTYEQYF
cdr3_nt: TGTGCCAGCAGCTTAAGAGGTCAGGGAACCTACGAGCAGTACTTC

d_call: -
j_call: TRBJ1-2
v_call: TRBV7-9
cdr3_aa: CASTYPGRNYGYTF
cdr3_nt: TGTGCCAGCACCTACCCAGGGCGGAACTATGGCTACACCTTC

d_call: TRBD1
j_call: TRBJ1-4
v_call: TRBV5-1
cdr3_aa: CASSPVGTGNEKLFF
cdr3_nt: TGCGCCAGCAGCCCAGTGGGGACAGGGAATGAAAAACTGTTTTTT

d_call: -
j_call: TRBJ1-2
v_call: TRBV14
cdr3_aa: CASSQDPGGYGYTF
cdr3_nt: TGTGCCAGCAGCCAAGATCCCGGGGGTTATGGCTACACCTTC

d_call: TRBD1
j_call: TRBJ2-3
v_call: TRBV5-1
cdr3_aa: CASSYAGQANTDTQYF
cdr3_nt: TGCGCCAGCAGCTACGCGGGACAGGCGAACACAGATACGCAGTATTTT

d_call: TRBD1
j_call: TRBJ1-1
v_call: TRBV28
cdr3_aa: CASTPRGQGRTEAFF
cdr3_nt: TGTGCCAGCACCCCAAGGGGACAGGGGAGGACTGAAGCTTTCTTT

d_call: TRBD1
j_call: TRBJ1-4
v_call: TRBV5-1
cdr3_aa: CASSFGVGTGFNEKLFF
cdr3_nt: TGCGCCAGCAGCTTTGGAGTGGGGACAGGATTTAATGAAAAACTGTTTTTT

d_call: -
j_call: TRBJ1-2
v_call: TRBV6-5
cdr3_aa: CASSSQGRVGGYTF
cdr3_nt: TGTGCCAGCAGCTCCCAGGGCAGGGTGGGGGGCTACACCTTC

d_call: -
j_call: TRBJ2-4
v_call: TRBV28
cdr3_aa: CASSWASLAKNIQYF
cdr3_nt: TGTGCCAGCAGTTGGGCCTCGTTGGCCAAAAACATTCAGTACTTC

d_call: TRBD1
j_call: TRBJ2-7
v_call: TRBV27
cdr3_aa: CASSLRDRPSYEQYF
cdr3_nt: TGTGCCAGCAGCTTACGGGACAGGCCCTCCTACGAGCAGTACTTC

d_call: -
j_call: TRBJ1-4
v_call: TRBV4-3
cdr3_aa: CASSQDLSGSVLHPWVF
cdr3_nt: TGCGCCAGCAGCCAAGATTTGTCCGGAAGCGTGCTGCACCCCTGGGTTTTT

d_call: -
j_call: TRBJ2-2
v_call: TRBV19
cdr3_aa: CASSDINTGELFF
cdr3_nt: TGTGCCAGTAGCGACATTAACACCGGGGAGCTGTTTTTT

d_call: TRBD1
j_call: TRBJ1-6
v_call: TRBV7-6
cdr3_aa: CASTAGQGGSPLHF
cdr3_nt: TGTGCCAGCACCGCGGGACAGGGGGGTTCACCCCTCCACTTT

d_call: TRBD1
j_call: TRBJ1-6
v_call: TRBV7-9
cdr3_aa: CASSSNRGGSSYNSPLHF
cdr3_nt: TGTGCCAGCAGCTCTAACAGGGGGGGAAGCTCCTATAATTCACCCCTCCACTTT

d_call: -
j_call: TRBJ1-6
v_call: TRBV6-1
cdr3_aa: CASSEVRTPYNSPLHF
cdr3_nt: TGTGCCAGCAGTGAAGTTCGGACACCATATAATTCACCCCTCCACTTT

d_call: -
j_call: TRBJ2-7
v_call: TRBV5-1
cdr3_aa: CASSLVQNYEQYF
cdr3_nt: TGCGCCAGCAGCTTGGTGCAGAACTACGAGCAGTACTTC

d_call: -
j_call: TRBJ1-5
v_call: TRBV10-3
cdr3_aa: CASSYATFDINQPQHF
cdr3_nt: TGTGCCAGCAGTTACGCTACATTTGACATCAATCAGCCCCAGCATTTT

d_call: -
j_call: TRBJ1-1
v_call: TRBV7-9
cdr3_aa: CASRPTGNTEAFF
cdr3_nt: TGTGCCAGCAGGCCCACAGGGAACACTGAAGCTTTCTTT

d_call: TRBD2
j_call: TRBJ2-5
v_call: TRBV29-1
cdr3_aa: CSGGLPWEAETQYF
cdr3_nt: TGCAGCGGGGGACTACCCTGGGAGGCGGAGACCCAGTACTTC

d_call: TRBD2
j_call: TRBJ2-3
v_call: TRBV7-9
cdr3_aa: CASSQKTSGRTDTQYF
cdr3_nt: TGTGCCAGCAGCCAAAAGACTAGCGGGAGGACAGATACGCAGTATTTT

d_call: TRBD1
j_call: TRBJ1-5
v_call: TRBV6-1
cdr3_aa: CASRGGGSQPQHF
cdr3_nt: TGTGCCAGCAGAGGAGGGGGCAGTCAGCCCCAGCATTTT

d_call: TRBD1
j_call: TRBJ2-1
v_call: TRBV27
cdr3_aa: CASSPGTGVNEQFF
cdr3_nt: TGTGCCAGCAGTCCGGGGACAGGGGTCAATGAGCAGTTCTTC

d_call: -
j_call: TRBJ2-2
v_call: TRBV11-3
cdr3_aa: CASSFLTVGASNTGELFF
cdr3_nt: TGTGCCAGCAGCTTCCTCACGGTGGGGGCATCGAACACCGGGGAGCTGTTTTTT

d_call: TRBD2
j_call: TRBJ2-3
v_call: TRBV4-1
cdr3_aa: CASSHGGQRGADTQYF
cdr3_nt: TGCGCCAGCAGCCATGGTGGGCAGCGGGGGGCAGATACGCAGTATTTT

d_call: TRBD1
j_call: TRBJ1-5
v_call: TRBV19
cdr3_aa: CASSPQGMQPQHF
cdr3_nt: TGTGCCAGTAGTCCACAGGGGATGCAGCCCCAGCATTTT

d_call: TRBD2
j_call: TRBJ2-1
v_call: TRBV15
cdr3_aa: CATSLSGLTYNEQFF
cdr3_nt: TGTGCCACCAGCCTTAGCGGGCTTACCTACAATGAGCAGTTCTTC

d_call: TRBD1
j_call: TRBJ1-2
v_call: TRBV19
cdr3_aa: CASSPGTANYGYTF
cdr3_nt: TGTGCCAGTAGTCCCGGGACAGCCAACTATGGCTACACCTTC

d_call: TRBD1
j_call: TRBJ1-1
v_call: TRBV9
cdr3_aa: CASSVEGAGGDTEAFF
cdr3_nt: TGTGCCAGCAGCGTAGAGGGGGCGGGGGGGGATACTGAAGCTTTCTTT

d_call: -
j_call: TRBJ1-2
v_call: TRBV6-6
cdr3_aa: CASTQLGGVHGYTF
cdr3_nt: TGTGCCAGCACTCAGCTGGGGGGGGTCCATGGCTACACCTTC

d_call: TRBD1
j_call: TRBJ1-4
v_call: TRBV5-1
cdr3_aa: CASSLEAGGREKLFF
cdr3_nt: TGCGCCAGCAGCTTGGAGGCAGGGGGTAGGGAAAAACTGTTTTTT

d_call: TRBD1
j_call: TRBJ1-2
v_call: TRBV6-5
cdr3_aa: CASRKGTAKFGYTF
cdr3_nt: TGTGCCAGCAGAAAAGGGACAGCCAAATTTGGCTACACCTTC

d_call: -
j_call: TRBJ1-5
v_call: TRBV7-2
cdr3_aa: CASGGTTAGKPQHF
cdr3_nt: TGTGCCAGCGGAGGAACGACGGCAGGCAAGCCCCAGCATTTT

d_call: -
j_call: TRBJ1-3
v_call: TRBV6-5
cdr3_aa: CASSVSRAINTIYF
cdr3_nt: TGTGCCAGCAGTGTATCGAGGGCCATAAACACCATATATTTT

d_call: TRBD1
j_call: TRBJ2-1
v_call: TRBV6-6
cdr3_aa: CASSPGQGIRNEQFF
cdr3_nt: TGTGCCAGCAGTCCCGGACAGGGGATTAGGAATGAGCAGTTCTTC

d_call: TRBD1
j_call: TRBJ2-7
v_call: TRBV28
cdr3_aa: CASSSSGTALSYEQYF
cdr3_nt: TGTGCCAGCAGTTCTTCCGGGACAGCGCTCTCCTACGAGCAGTACTTC

d_call: TRBD1
j_call: TRBJ2-3
v_call: TRBV10-3
cdr3_aa: CAINGQGLGTDTQYF
cdr3_nt: TGTGCCATCAATGGACAGGGGCTCGGAACAGATACGCAGTATTTT